Shown below are 30 T cell receptor beta chains from a single sample sequenced in a study of cytomegalovirus exposure and HLA in healthy donors. The study ran its PCR with 60 Vbeta and 13 Jbeta primers. Here immunoSEQ multiplex PCR was the method, and the copy in TCRdb shows in-frame clones only, minus some. This table has some 190,000 clones, around four fifths appearing once. Sample: PBMCs. These receptor sequences come from a man between 40 and 49 years old in good health and CMV-seropositive.

The chain carries TRBV7-3 and TRBJ1-1, with TRBD1 matching over 10 bases. CDR3 length equals 15 residues. The germline V gene has CDR1 SGHTA and CDR2 FQGTGA. The V and J ends lost 4 bases and 5 bases, in that order; junction bases with no gene match: 7. The CDR3 reads CASSSGRDRGTEAFF. The CDR3 DNA reads TGTGCCAGCAGCTCTGGCCGGGACAGGGGAACTGAAGCTTTCTTT.

The chain carries TRBV2 and TRBJ2-1; D is unresolved. This CDR3 has 15 amino acids. V lost 5 bases and J 0 bases, leaving 11 bases between the germline ends. Germline values: CDR1 SNHLY, CDR2 FYNNEI. The CDR3 DNA reads as TGTGCCAGCAGTCCTTCCCCGAGCTCCTACAATGAGCAGTTCTTC. This encodes CASSPSPSSYNEQFF.

This chain connects TRBV2 to TRBJ2-7, with 7 bases that match TRBD2. The V gene's germline CDR1 is SNHLY and CDR2 FYNNEI. The ends lost 1 base at V and 1 base at J; junction bases unmatched: 7. The CDR3 contains 16 residues. CDR3 residues: CASSEVGASGSYEQYF. For the CDR3, the DNA is TGTGCCAGCAGTGAAGTTGGGGCTAGCGGATCCTACGAGCAGTACTTC.

The chain employs TRBV9 and TRBJ2-1, with 8 positions matching TRBD2. The ends lost 0 bases at V and 6 bases at J; junction bases unmatched: 5. The CDR3 runs 15 residues. Germline V CDR1 and CDR2: SGDLS, YYNGEE. CDR3 bases: TGTGCCAGCAGCGTAGACGGGAGGGCCGCCAATGAGCAGTTCTTC. Translated: CASSVDGRAANEQFF.

The chain joins TRBV7-9 to TRBJ1-4; 7 nucleotides align to TRBD1. Germline V gene sequence: CDR1 SEHNR, CDR2 FQNEAQ (reference sequence). The CDR3 totals 15 residues. The junction had 3 bases not matched to a gene; V was cut back by 5 bases and J by 0 bases. CDR3 region: CASSPRGATNEKLFF. CDR3 bases: TGTGCCAGCAGCCCCAGGGGGGCAACTAATGAAAAACTGTTTTTT.

This clone has just a few counts. The V call is TRBV7-2, the J call TRBJ2-5, with TRBD2 identical over 13 bases. This CDR3 has 16 residues. V lost 5 bases and J lost 2; bases outside the gene matches: 5. Per germline, CDR1 SGHTA and CDR2 FQGNSA. For the CDR3, the DNA is TGTGCCAGCAGCACCCCGGGACTAGCGGGACAAGAGACCCAGTACTTC. Residues: CASSTPGLAGQETQYF.

The V call is TRBV5-1, the J call TRBJ1-2; 7 positions agree with TRBD1. The CDR3 covers 13 residues. The germline CDR1 and CDR2 sequences are SGHRS and YFSETQ. V was clipped by 5 bases and J by 4 bases; unmatched bases: 5. The CDR3 loop reads CASRPTGTYGYTF. For the CDR3, the DNA is TGCGCCAGCAGACCGACAGGGACCTATGGCTACACCTTC. Supplemented by reference TRBV5-1 and TRBJ1-2, the full variable domain reads KAGVTQTPRYLIKTRGQQVTLSCSPISGHRSVSWYQQTPGQGLQFLFEYFSETQRNKGNFPGRFSGRQFSNSRSEMNVSTLELGDSALYLCASRPTGTYGYTFGSGTRLTVV.

The chain links TRBV5-1 to TRBJ1-1; 8 nucleotides line up with TRBD1. CDR3 length: 16 residues. The J segment lost 1 base and the V segment lost 4 bases, leaving 9 bases of the junction unmatched. CDR1 and CDR2 (germline): SGHRS, YFSETQ. CDR3 sequence (DNA): TGCGCCAGCAGCCTCCAGATTGGACAGGGGAACACTGAAGCTTTCTTT. Protein sequence: CASSLQIGQGNTEAFF.

This chain joins TRBV6-5 and TRBJ2-4, with 9 bases fitting TRBD1. The V and J ends lost 4 bases and 3 bases, in that order; junction bases with no gene match: 4. The CDR3 length is 15 residues. Germline V CDR1 and CDR2: MNHEY, SVGAGI. This CDR3 is CASSSLTGGKNIQYF. The CDR3 nucleotides read TGTGCCAGCAGTTCTCTGACAGGGGGCAAAAACATTCAGTACTTC.

The rearrangement uses TRBV6-6 and TRBJ1-1, with D tentatively TRBD1 (6 bases). CDR1 and CDR2 (germline): MNHNY, SVGAGI (reference sequence). The V gene lost 1 base and the J gene lost 7 bases, with 10 bases spanning the gap. The CDR3 sequence is 13 residues long. CDR3 region: CASSYYRESEAFF. The CDR3 nucleotides are TGTGCCAGCAGTTACTACAGGGAAAGTGAAGCTTTCTTT.

The chain uses TRBV27 and TRBJ2-5, with TRBD2 identical over 7 bases. The CDR3 is 14 residues long. V gave up 3 bases and J gave up 4 bases; unmatched junction bases: 5. Looked up from germline, CDR1 is MNHEY and CDR2 is SMNVEV (reference sequence). The CDR3 DNA is TGTGCCAGCAGTTTCGGGGGGAAAGGAGAGACCCAGTACTTC. Its translation is CASSFGGKGETQYF.

The chain carries TRBV11-2 and TRBJ2-7; D perhaps matches TRBD1 (6 bases). The ends were cut back, 5 bases at V and 5 bases at J, with 16 bases in the middle. Germline lookup yields CDR1 SGHAT and CDR2 FQNNGV. CDR3 length: 14 residues. CDR3 sequence (DNA): TGTGCCAGCAGCCCGATACAGGGTTTCGACGAGCAGTACTTC. This sequence encodes CASSPIQGFDEQYF.

This sequence joins TRBV5-1 and TRBJ2-3, with TRBD2 matching 9 bases. J was trimmed by 6 bases and V by 2 bases; bases with no gene match: 25. This CDR3 has 21 residues. Per germline, CDR1 SGHRS and CDR2 YFSETQ. Written as DNA, the CDR3 is TGCGCCAGCAGCTTCTCCGGACGAGATGACGGCGGGAGGGGCCCAGCGGATACGCAGTATTTT. Translation: CASSFSGRDDGGRGPADTQYF. Looking up the rest from reference TRBV5-1 and TRBJ2-3 gives the full variable domain: KAGVTQTPRYLIKTRGQQVTLSCSPISGHRSVSWYQQTPGQGLQFLFEYFSETQRNKGNFPGRFSGRQFSNSRSEMNVSTLELGDSALYLCASSFSGRDDGGRGPADTQYFGPGTRLTVL.

The rearrangement uses TRBV7-3 and TRBJ2-3, with unresolved D. Trimming shortened V by 5 bases and J by 0 bases, and 3 bases separated the two germline ends. The CDR3 totals 12 residues. The germline gives CDR1 SGHTA, CDR2 FQGTGA. The CDR3 loop is CASSESTDTQYF. CDR3 bases: TGTGCCAGCAGCGAGAGCACAGATACGCAGTATTTT.

The gene calls are TRBV14 and TRBJ2-7, with TRBD1 matching over 9 bases. The CDR3 runs 14 residues. The V segment lost 4 bases and the J segment 5 bases; nucleotides outside the gene matches: 6. From germline, CDR1 is SGHDN and CDR2 FVKESK. For the CDR3, the DNA is TGTGCCAGCAGCCGACGGGACAGGGCCCACGAGCAGTACTTC. Amino acids: CASSRRDRAHEQYF.

This clone was counted between two and nine times. The chain has TRBV7-9 and TRBJ2-7; D gene ambiguous. V lost 1 base and J 1 base, leaving 8 bases between the germline ends. Germline loops: CDR1 SEHNR, CDR2 FQNEAQ (reference sequence). The CDR3 consists of 14 residues. CDR3 amino acids: CASSLGDLSYEQYF. Here the CDR3 DNA reads TGTGCCAGCAGCTTAGGCGATCTTTCCTACGAGCAGTACTTC.

The CDR3 nucleotides are TGTGCCAGCAGCTTCGACTACGGCACAGATACGCAGTATTTT. Translating gives CASSFDYGTDTQYF. The chain has TRBV7-8 and TRBJ2-3, with a possible D match to TRBD2 (5 bases). In germline, CDR1 is SGHVS, CDR2 FQNEAQ. This CDR3 region has 14 residues. V was clipped by 3 bases and J by 1 base, with 8 bases between them.

Comment on this clone: This sample also contains other DNA sequences that code for the same CDR3. This sequence joins TRBV5-1 and TRBJ1-1, with no clear D. The CDR3 contains 13 residues. CDR1 and CDR2 (germline): SGHRS, YFSETQ. The ends were cut back, 0 bases at V and 0 bases at J, with 3 bases in the middle. In DNA, the CDR3 is TGCGCCAGCAGCTTGGCGGTGAACACTGAAGCTTTCTTT. Its translation: CASSLAVNTEAFF.

This chain uses TRBV19 with TRBJ2-7, with D possibly matching TRBD1 (6 bases). Germline lookup yields CDR1 LNHDA and CDR2 SQIVND (reference sequence). With 7 bases removed from V and 5 bases from J, the gap between germline ends came to 12 bases. CDR3 length: 12 residues. CDR3 region: CASTGTTNEQYF. Written as DNA, the CDR3 is TGTGCCAGTACCGGGACAACCAACGAGCAGTACTTC.

This chain uses TRBV29-1 with TRBJ1-1, with unresolved D. The germline V and J ends were trimmed by 6 bases and 4 bases, with 18 bases remaining between them. This CDR3 region has 14 residues. Germline V gene lookup returns CDR1 SQVTM and CDR2 ANQGSEA. The CDR3 coding sequence is TGCAGCGTGGCGGGTCTCCCACCGCTCACTGAAGCTTTCTTT. Its protein product is CSVAGLPPLTEAFF.

This chain links TRBV5-1 with TRBJ2-7; 11 bases map to TRBD2. Germline CDR1 reads SGHRS; CDR2 reads YFSETQ. With 0 bases clipped from V and 0 bases from J, the junction kept 5 bases outside the gene matches. This CDR3 has 17 amino acids. The CDR3 sequence: CASSLATSGTSSYEQYF. The CDR3 nucleotides read TGCGCCAGCAGCTTGGCGACTAGCGGGACCAGCTCCTACGAGCAGTACTTC. Supplemented by reference TRBV5-1 and TRBJ2-7, the full variable domain reads KAGVTQTPRYLIKTRGQQVTLSCSPISGHRSVSWYQQTPGQGLQFLFEYFSETQRNKGNFPGRFSGRQFSNSRSEMNVSTLELGDSALYLCASSLATSGTSSYEQYFGPGTRLTVT.

This sequence joins TRBV7-9 and TRBJ2-7, with 15 bases that match TRBD2. The J segment lost 5 bases and the V segment lost 5 bases, leaving 10 bases of the junction unmatched. Germline assignment: CDR1 SEHNR and CDR2 FQNEAQ (reference sequence). This CDR3 region has 17 residues. The CDR3 DNA is TGTGCCAGCAGCCATCCTGGACTAGCGGGAGGGCCCCACGAGCAGTACTTC. Translating it yields CASSHPGLAGGPHEQYF.

The chain uses TRBV28 and TRBJ2-3; 10 nucleotides match TRBD2. The CDR3 totals 16 residues. V trimming: 3 bases; J trimming: 4 bases; junction bases outside the gene matches: 7. Germline assignment: CDR1 MDHEN and CDR2 SYDVKM. The CDR3 bases are TGTGCCAGCAGTTTCTCTAGCGGGAGTCTCGCAGATACGCAGTATTTT. It specifies CASSFSSGSLADTQYF.

This clone was seen only a few times. This rearrangement joins TRBV18 to TRBJ2-3, with D possibly matching TRBD1 (5 bases). Looked up from germline, CDR1 is KGHSH and CDR2 is LQKENI. This CDR3 has 14 residues. The V and J ends lost 3 bases and 3 bases respectively, with 10 bases between them. CDR3 region: CASSPARVTDTQYF. As DNA, the CDR3 is TGTGCCAGCTCACCGGCCAGGGTGACAGATACGCAGTATTTT.

The chain couples TRBV5-1 to TRBJ1-1, with D perhaps TRBD1 (5 bases). Between the trimmed V and J ends, which lost 6 bases and 5 bases, there was a span of 17 bases. The CDR3 is 14 residues long. The germline V gene encodes CDR1 SGHRS and CDR2 YFSETQ. The CDR3 loop reads CASTQGGGRTEAFF. The CDR3 nucleotides are TGCGCCAGCACTCAGGGCGGGGGAAGGACTGAAGCTTTCTTT.

This chain joins TRBV14 and TRBJ2-5; TRBD1 aligns across 12 bases. Germline V gene lookup returns CDR1 SGHDN and CDR2 FVKESK. The CDR3 covers 15 residues. V lost 4 bases and J lost 5; bases outside the gene matches: 5. The CDR3 DNA reads as TGTGCCAGCAGCCGGGACAGGGGGCTTAGGGAGACCCAGTACTTC. Protein product: CASSRDRGLRETQYF.

This chain links TRBV29-1 with TRBJ1-2, with 9 bases matching TRBD1. The CDR3 totals 14 residues. Germline CDR1 and CDR2: SQVTM and ANQGSEA. Trimming at V came to 2 bases and at J to 5 bases, leaving 6 bases not matched to a gene. CDR3 in DNA: TGCAGCGTTGAACTGGGACAGGGCTTATATGGCTACACCTTC. This translates into CSVELGQGLYGYTF.

The genes are TRBV30 and TRBJ2-7; maybe TRBD2 (6 bases). This CDR3 is 13 amino acids long. Germline CDR1 and CDR2: GTSNPN and SVGIG (reference sequence). The V gene lost 2 bases and the J gene lost 4 bases, with 12 bases spanning the gap. For the CDR3, the DNA is TGTGCCTGGAGTTCGTGGGGAGGTTACGAGCAGTACTTC. Its translation is CAWSSWGGYEQYF.

With respect to this clone: One junction end does not reproduce the germline sequence, and a read error may be involved. The chain links TRBV7-9 to TRBJ2-7, with a tentative D call TRBD1 (6 bases). Germline V CDR1 and CDR2: SEHNR, FQNEAQ (reference sequence). This CDR3 comprises 17 residues. The CDR3 nucleotides are TGTTCCAGCAGCTTAGAGAACCGGGACATTAACGCCTACGAGCAGTACTTC. Translating it yields CSSSLENRDINAYEQYF.

The table lists this clone with a count of one. The chain carries TRBV11-2 and TRBJ1-1; 7 positions agree with TRBD1. V lost 5 bases to trimming and J lost 2 bases; unmatched junction nucleotides: 17. Per germline, CDR1 SGHAT and CDR2 FQNNGV. This CDR3 has 18 residues. CDR3 in amino acids: CASSPHRAGGSFNTEAFF. For the CDR3, the DNA is TGTGCCAGCAGCCCCCATAGGGCAGGGGGAAGTTTTAACACTGAAGCTTTCTTT.